Here is one TCR beta chain with its context. The antigen is unknown. Distinct nucleotide sequences in the sample also encode this CDR3. The sample belongs to a study of shared clonotypes between healthy human individuals. Study results and limitations: Measured sharing among donors was expected to vary with sequencing depth.

CDR1 and CDR2 (germline): LNHDA, SQIVND (reference sequence). The length of the CDR3 is 13 residues. Losses at the gene ends were 6 bases for V and 3 bases for J; bases not matched to a gene: 2. TCRdb's table, derived via immunoSEQ multiplex PCR, lists solely in-frame clones and lacks some. The sample has some 1 million clones, around 74% seen once. The sample taken for sequencing was memory CD4+ T cells sorted from blood. Subset meaning: CD45RA-negative fraction. V gene TRBV19 combines with J gene TRBJ2-7; 10 bases fit TRBD1. The source of this sequence is a man younger than 35 in good health. CDR3 amino acids: CASSRDRGYEQYF. The DNA for the CDR3 is TGTGCCAGTAGCCGGGACAGGGGCTACGAGCAGTACTTC. The entire variable domain, with the rest obtained from reference TRBV19 and TRBJ2-7, is as follows: DGGITQSPKYLFRKEGQNVTLSCEQNLNHDAMYWYRQDPGQGLRLIYYSQIVNDFQKGDIAEGYSVSREKKESFPLTVTSAQKNPTAFYLCASSRDRGYEQYFGPGTRLTVT.